This entry features one TCR beta chain sequence. What this receptor recognizes is not known. No base-level quality is on record; no much larger clone is a single base apart. V is pared back by 4 bases and J by 5 bases, with 12 bases lying between the germline termini. CDR1 and CDR2 are drawn from the germline V gene (reference sequence): LNHDA, SQIVND. The CDR3 goes from the cysteine to the phenylalanine over 13 residues. Only CDR3 DNA remains: 39 bases, in frame from the first base. Library generation was performed with the immunoSEQ multiplex PCR assay. This is the immuneACCESS table as TCRdb keeps it, with only in-frame sequences that have V and J called. A part of the clones is gone; compared with another copy, unresolved V genes explain less than half, and the rest is unexplained. Within this sample are approximately 70,000 clones, with approximately 83% of them counted one time only. The ten largest clonotypes hold 15% to 19% of the sample.

This sample is part of a study of control samples from healthy donors and cancer patients (TCRdb year 2020). Sequenced: blood. The rearrangement combines TRBV19 with TRBJ2-7; the D gene assignment is ambiguous. The TCR comes from a man aged 55 to 69 in good health. The sequenced DNA is TGTGCCAGTAGTAAAAGGGTAAATGACGAGCAGTACTTC. This is translated as CASSKRVNDEQYF.